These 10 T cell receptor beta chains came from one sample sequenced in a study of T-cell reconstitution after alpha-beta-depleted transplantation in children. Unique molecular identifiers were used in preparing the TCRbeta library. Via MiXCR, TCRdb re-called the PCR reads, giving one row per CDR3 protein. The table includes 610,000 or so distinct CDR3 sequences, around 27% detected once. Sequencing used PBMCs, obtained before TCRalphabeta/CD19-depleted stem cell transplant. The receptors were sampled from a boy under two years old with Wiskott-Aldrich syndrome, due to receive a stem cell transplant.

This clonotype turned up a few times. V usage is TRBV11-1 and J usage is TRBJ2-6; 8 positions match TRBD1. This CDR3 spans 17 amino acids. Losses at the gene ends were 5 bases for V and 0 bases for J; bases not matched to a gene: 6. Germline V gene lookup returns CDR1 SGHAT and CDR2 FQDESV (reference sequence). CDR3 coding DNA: TGTGCCAGCAGCCACGACAGGGGCTTCTCTGGGGCCAACGTCCTGACTTTC. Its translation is CASSHDRGFSGANVLTF.

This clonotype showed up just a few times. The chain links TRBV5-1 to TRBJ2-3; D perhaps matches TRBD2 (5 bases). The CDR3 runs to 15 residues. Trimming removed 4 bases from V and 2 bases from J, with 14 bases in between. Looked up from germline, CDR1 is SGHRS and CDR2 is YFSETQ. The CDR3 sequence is CASSNLALNTDTQYF. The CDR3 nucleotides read TGCGCCAGCAGCAACCTAGCCTTAAACACAGATACGCAGTATTTT.

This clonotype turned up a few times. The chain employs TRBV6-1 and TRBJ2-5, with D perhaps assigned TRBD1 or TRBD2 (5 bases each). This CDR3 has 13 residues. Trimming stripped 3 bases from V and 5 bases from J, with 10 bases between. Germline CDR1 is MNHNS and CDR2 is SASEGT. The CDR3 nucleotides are TGTGCCAGCAGTGAGGGGACCTACGAGACCCAGTACTTC. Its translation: CASSEGTYETQYF.

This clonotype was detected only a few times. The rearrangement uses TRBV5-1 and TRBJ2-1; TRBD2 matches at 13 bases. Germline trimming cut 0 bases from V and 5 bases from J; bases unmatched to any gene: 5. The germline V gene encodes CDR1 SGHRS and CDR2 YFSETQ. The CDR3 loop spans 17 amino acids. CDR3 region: CASSLGGLAGPHNEQFF. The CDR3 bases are TGCGCCAGCAGCTTGGGGGGACTAGCGGGACCCCACAATGAGCAGTTCTTC.

The CDR3 here is CASSLRTGENTEAFF. CDR3 nucleotides: TGTGCCAGCAGTTTACGCACAGGGGAAAACACTGAAGCTTTCTTT. The J gene is TRBJ1-1, the V gene TRBV12-3 or TRBV12-4, with 7 bases identical to TRBD1. The CDR3 loop spans 15 amino acids. Trimming removed 2 bases from V and 2 bases from J; junction bases left unmatched: 5.

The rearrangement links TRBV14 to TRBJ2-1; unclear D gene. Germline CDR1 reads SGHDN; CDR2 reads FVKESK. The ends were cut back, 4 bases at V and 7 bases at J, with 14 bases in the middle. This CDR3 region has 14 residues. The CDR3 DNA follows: TGTGCCAGCAGCCTGGATCTCTCTATGAATGAGCAGTTCTTC. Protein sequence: CASSLDLSMNEQFF.

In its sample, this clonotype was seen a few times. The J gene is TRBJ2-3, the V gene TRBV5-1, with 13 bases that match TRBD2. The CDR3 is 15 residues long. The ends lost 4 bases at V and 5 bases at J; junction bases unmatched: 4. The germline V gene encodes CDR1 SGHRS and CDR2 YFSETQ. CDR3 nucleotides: TGCGCCAGCAGCATACTAGCGGGAGGGGGAGATACGCAGTATTTT. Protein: CASSILAGGGDTQYF.

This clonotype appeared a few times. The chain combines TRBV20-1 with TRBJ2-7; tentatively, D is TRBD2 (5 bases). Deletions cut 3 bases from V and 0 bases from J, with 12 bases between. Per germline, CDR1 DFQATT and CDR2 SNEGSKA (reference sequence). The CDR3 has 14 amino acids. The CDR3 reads CSASELDVSYEQYF. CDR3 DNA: TGCAGTGCTAGTGAACTAGACGTCTCCTACGAGCAGTACTTC.

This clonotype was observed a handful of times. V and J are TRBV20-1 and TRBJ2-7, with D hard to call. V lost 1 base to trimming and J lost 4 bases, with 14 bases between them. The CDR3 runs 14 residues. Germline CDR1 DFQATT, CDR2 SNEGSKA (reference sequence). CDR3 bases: TGCAGTGCTAGAGTCTTACTCGGAAGTTACGAGCAGTACTTC. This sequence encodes CSARVLLGSYEQYF.

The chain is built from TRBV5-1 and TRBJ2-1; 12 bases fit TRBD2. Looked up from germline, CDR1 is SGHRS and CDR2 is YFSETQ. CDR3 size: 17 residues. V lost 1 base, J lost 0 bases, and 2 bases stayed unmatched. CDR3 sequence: CASSLTSGRRSYNEQFF. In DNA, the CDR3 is TGCGCCAGCAGCTTGACTAGCGGGAGGCGCTCCTACAATGAGCAGTTCTTC.